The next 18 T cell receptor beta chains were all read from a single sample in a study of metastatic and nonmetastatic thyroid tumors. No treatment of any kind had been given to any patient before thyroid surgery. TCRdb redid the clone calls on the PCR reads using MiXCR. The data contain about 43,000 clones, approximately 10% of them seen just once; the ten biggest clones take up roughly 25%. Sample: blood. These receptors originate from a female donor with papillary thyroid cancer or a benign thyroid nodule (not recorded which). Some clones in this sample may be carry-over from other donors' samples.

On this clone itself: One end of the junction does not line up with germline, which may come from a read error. The CDR3 bases are TGTGCCAGCATTTTATTGGCAACTGGGACCTACGAGCATTACTTC. Encoded protein: CASILLATGTYEHYF. The V and J genes are TRBV28 and TRBJ2-7; D possibly uses TRBD1 or TRBD2 (5 bases each). Germline-derived CDR1 and CDR2 are MDHEN and SYDVKM. The CDR3 consists of 15 residues.

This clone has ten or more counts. The CDR3 loop reads CSARDRVAGSTDTQYF. For the CDR3, the DNA is TGCAGTGCTAGAGATCGAGTAGCGGGCTCCACAGATACGCAGTATTTT. V is TRBV20-1 and J is TRBJ2-3, with 7 positions matching TRBD2. CDR3 length: 16 amino acids. Germline V gene sequence: CDR1 DFQATT, CDR2 SNEGSKA (reference sequence). V gave up 0 bases and J gave up 2 bases; unmatched junction bases: 8.

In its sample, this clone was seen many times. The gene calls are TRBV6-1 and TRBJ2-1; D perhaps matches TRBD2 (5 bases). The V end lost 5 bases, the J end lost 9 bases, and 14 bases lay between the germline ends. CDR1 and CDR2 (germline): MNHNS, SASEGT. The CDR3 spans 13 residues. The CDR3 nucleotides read TGTGCCAGCAGTTATGCCGCCGGAGGTGAGCAGTTCTTC. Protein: CASSYAAGGEQFF.

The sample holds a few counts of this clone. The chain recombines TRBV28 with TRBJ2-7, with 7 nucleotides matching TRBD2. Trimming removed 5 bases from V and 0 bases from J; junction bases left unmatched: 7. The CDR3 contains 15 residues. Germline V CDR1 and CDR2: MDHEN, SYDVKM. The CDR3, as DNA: TGTGCCAGCAGTAGAACTAGCGTGGGCTCCTACGAGCAGTACTTC. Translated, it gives CASSRTSVGSYEQYF. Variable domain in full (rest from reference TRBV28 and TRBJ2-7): DVKVTQSSRYLVKRTGEKVFLECVQDMDHENMFWYRQDPGLGLRLIYFSYDVKMKEKGDIPEGYSVSREKKERFSLILESASTNQTSMYLCASSRTSVGSYEQYFGPGTRLTVT.

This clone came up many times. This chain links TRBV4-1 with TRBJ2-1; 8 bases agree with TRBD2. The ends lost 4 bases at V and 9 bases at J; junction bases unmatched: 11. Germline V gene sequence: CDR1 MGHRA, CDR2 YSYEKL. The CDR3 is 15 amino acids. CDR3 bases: TGCGCCAGCAGCCCTCAAGAGCGGGAGTTGGGTGAGCAGTTCTTC. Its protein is CASSPQERELGEQFF.

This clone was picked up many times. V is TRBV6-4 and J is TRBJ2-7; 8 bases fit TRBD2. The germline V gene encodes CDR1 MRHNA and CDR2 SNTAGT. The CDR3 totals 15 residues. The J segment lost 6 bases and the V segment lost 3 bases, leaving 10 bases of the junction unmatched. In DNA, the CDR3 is TGTGCCAGCAGTGAGAACGGGAGGGTCATCAGCGAGCAGTACTTC. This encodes CASSENGRVISEQYF.

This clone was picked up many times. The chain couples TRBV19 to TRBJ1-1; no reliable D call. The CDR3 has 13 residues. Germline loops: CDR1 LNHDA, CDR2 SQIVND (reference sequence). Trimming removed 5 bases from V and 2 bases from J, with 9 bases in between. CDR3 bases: TGTGCCAGTAGTGATACTCGTAACACTGAAGCTTTCTTT. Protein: CASSDTRNTEAFF.

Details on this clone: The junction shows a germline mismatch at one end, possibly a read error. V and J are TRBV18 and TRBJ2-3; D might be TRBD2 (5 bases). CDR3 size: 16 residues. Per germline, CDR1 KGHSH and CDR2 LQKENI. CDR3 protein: CASSPSSASSTDTQCF. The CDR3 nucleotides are TGTGCCAGCTCACCTTCCTCAGCGTCTAGCACAGATACGCAGTGTTTT.

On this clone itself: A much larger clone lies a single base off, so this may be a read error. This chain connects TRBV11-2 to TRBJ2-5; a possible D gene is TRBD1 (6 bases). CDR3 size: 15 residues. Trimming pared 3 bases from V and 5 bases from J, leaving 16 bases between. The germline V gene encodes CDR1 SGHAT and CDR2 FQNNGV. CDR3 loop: CASSLGAAEGETQYF. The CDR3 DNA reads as TGTGCCAGCAGCTTGGGGGCGGCAGAGGGGGAGACCCAGTACTTC.

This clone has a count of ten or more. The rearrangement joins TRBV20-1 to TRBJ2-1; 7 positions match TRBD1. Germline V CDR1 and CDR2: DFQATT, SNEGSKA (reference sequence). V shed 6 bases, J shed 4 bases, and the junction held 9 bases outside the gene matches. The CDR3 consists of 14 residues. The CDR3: CSARGQQRYNEQFF. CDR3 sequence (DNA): TGCAGTGCACGGGGACAGCAGAGATACAATGAGCAGTTCTTC.

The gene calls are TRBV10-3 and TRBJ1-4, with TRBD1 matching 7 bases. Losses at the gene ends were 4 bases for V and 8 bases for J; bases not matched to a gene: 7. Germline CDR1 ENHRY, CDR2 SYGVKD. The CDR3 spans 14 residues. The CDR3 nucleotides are TGTGCCATCAGTGCAGGGGGTGAGGGAGAAAAACTGTTTTTT. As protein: CAISAGGEGEKLFF.

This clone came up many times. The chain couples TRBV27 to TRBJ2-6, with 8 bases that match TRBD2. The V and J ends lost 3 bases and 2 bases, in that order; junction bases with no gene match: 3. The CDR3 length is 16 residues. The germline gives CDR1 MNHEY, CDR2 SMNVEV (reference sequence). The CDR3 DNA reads TGTGCCAGCAGTTTCAGCGGGGGCGCTGGGGCCAACGTCCTGACTTTC. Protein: CASSFSGGAGANVLTF.

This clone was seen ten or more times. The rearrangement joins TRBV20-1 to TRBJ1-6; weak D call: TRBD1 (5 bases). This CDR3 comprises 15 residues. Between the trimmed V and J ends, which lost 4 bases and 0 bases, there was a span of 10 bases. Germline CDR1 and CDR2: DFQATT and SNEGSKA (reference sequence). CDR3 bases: TGCAGTGCTATAAGGGGAAACTCCTATAATTCACCCCTCCACTTT. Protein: CSAIRGNSYNSPLHF.

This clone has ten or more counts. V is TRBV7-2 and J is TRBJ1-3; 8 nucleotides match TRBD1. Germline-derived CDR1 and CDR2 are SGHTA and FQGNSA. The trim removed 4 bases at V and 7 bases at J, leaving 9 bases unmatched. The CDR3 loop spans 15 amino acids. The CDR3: CASSYGQGKGNTIYF. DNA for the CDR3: TGTGCCAGCAGCTATGGACAGGGAAAAGGCAACACCATATATTTT.

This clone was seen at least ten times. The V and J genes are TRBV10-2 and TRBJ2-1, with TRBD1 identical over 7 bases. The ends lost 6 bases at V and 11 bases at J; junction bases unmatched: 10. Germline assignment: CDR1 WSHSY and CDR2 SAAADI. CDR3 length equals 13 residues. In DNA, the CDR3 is TGCGCCAGCAGCCCCGGGACAGCTCTTCAGCAGTTCTTC. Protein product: CASSPGTALQQFF.

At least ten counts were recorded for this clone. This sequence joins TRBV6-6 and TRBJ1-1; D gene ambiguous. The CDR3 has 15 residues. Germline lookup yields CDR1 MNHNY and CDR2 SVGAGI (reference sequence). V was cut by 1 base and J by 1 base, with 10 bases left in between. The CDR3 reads CASSYLGFSNTEAFF. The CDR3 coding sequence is TGTGCCAGCAGTTACTTGGGTTTCTCGAACACTGAAGCTTTCTTT.

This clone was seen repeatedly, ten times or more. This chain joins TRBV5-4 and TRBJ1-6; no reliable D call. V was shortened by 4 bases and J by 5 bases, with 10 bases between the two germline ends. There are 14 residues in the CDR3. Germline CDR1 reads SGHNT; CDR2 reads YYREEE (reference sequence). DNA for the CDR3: TGTGCCAGCAGCGATGGACCACATAATTCACCCCTCCACTTT. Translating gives CASSDGPHNSPLHF.

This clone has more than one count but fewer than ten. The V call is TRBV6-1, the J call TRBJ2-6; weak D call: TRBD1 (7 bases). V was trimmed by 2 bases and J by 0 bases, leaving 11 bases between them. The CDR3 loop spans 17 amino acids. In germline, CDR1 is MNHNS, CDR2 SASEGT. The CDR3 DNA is TGTGCCAGCAGTGAACAGGGGGGAGGCTCTGGGGCCAACGTCCTGACTTTC. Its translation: CASSEQGGGSGANVLTF.